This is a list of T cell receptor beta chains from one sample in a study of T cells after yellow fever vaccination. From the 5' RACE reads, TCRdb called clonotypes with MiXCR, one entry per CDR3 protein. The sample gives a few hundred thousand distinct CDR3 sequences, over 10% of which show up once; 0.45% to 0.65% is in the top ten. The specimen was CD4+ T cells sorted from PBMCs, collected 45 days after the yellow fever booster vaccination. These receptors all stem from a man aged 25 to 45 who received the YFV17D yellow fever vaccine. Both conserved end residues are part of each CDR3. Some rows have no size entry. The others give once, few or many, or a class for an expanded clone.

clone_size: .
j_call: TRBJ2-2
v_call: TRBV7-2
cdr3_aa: CASSLILWGSTGELFF

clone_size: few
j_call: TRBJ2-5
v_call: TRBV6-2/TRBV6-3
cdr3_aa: CASTRDSMEETQYF

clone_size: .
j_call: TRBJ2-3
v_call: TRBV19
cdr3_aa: CASSALGDTQYF

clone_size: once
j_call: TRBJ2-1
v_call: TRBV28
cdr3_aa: CASSFRDGLNEQFF

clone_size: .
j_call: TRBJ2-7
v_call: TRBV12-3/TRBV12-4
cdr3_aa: CASNASGSPNEQYF

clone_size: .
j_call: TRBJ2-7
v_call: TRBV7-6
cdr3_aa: CASTPGGRATEQYF

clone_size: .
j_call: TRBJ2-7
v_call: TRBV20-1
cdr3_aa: CSARDIRGLDEQYF

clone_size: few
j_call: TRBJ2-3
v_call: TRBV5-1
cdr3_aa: CASSLGASGTTDTQYF

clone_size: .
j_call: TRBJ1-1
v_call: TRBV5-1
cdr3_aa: CASSLGTLVLNTEAFF

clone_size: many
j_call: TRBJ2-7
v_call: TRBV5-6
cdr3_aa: CASSLPTSYEQYF

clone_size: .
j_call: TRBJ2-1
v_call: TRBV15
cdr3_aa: CATSSKPRVSYNEQFF

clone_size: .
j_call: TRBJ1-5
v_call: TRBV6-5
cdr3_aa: CASRADRWSNQPQHF

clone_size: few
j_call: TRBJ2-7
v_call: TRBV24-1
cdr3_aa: CATSEERSSYEQYF

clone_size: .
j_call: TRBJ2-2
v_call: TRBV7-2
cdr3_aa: CASSAKGELFF

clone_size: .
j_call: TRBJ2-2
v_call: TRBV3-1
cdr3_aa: CASSHVGVSTGELFF

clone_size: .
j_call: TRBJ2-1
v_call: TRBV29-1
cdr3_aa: CSVARLAGPYNEQFF

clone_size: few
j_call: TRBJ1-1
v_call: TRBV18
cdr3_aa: CASSPGDRMNTEAFF

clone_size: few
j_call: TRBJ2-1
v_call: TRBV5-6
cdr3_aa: CASSLRRDRALKSSYNEQFF

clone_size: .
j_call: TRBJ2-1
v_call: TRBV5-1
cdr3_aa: CASSLTSSGSRYNEQFF

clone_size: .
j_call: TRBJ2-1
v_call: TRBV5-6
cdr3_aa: CVSSFAPGPFHEQFF

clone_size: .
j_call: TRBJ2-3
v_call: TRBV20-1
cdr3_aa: CSARDYGLGGSEDTQYF

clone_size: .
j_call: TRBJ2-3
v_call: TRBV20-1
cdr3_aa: CSARRGLAGSTDTQYF

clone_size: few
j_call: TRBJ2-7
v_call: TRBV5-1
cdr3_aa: CASSSLVRDRAYEQYF

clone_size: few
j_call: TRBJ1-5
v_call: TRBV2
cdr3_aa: CASTEDRHQPQHF

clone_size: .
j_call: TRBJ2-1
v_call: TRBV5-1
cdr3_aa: CASSVSHEQFF

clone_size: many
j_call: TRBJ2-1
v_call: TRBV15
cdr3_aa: CATSSAGGTYNEQFF

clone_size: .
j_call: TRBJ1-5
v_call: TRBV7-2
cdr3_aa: CASSLFPGSNQPQHF

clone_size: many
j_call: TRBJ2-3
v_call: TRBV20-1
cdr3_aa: CSARRVGATDTQYF

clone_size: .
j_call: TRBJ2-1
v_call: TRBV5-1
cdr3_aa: CASIHYGGLGNEQFF

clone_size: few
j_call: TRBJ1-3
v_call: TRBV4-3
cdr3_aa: CASSQDKDSGNTIYF

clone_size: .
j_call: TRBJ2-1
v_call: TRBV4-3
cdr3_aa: CASSKGLALNEQFF

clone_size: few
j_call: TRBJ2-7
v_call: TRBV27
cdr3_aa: CASSHPDSLYEQYF

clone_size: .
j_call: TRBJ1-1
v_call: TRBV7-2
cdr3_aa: CASSQPTGENTEAFF

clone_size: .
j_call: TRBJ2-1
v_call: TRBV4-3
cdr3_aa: CASSQDQGVPAFYNEQFF

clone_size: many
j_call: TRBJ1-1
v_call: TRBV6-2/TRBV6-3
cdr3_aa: CASSYTSRHTEAFF

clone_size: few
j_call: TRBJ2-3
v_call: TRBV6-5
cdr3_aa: CASSYWTSGTDTQYF

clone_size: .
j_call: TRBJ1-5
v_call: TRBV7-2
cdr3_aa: CASSSPQGPQHF

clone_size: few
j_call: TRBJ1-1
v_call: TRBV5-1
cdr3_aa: CASSPLGGRGTEAFF

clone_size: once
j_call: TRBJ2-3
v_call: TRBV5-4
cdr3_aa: CASSLGFAGTDTQYF

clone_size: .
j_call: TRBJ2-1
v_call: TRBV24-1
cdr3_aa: CVTQGSSYNEQFF

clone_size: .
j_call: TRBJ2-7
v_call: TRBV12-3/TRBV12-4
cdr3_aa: CASSGATSGRGEQYF

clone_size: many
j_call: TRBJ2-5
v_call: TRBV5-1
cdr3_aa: CASGSGGNSQETQYF

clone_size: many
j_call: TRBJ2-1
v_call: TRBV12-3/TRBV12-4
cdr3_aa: CASSPGLAGLNEQFF

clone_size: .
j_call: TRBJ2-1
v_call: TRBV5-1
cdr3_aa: CASSLANTPGVYNEQFF

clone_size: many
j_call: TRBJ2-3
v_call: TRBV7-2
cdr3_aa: CASSLYTDTQYF

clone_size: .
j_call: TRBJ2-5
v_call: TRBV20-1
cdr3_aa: CSANAWRDNSRETQYF

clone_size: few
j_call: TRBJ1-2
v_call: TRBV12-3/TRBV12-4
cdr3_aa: CASSQTKTGVPGYTF

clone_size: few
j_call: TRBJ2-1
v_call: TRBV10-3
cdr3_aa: CAISHGVAASYNEQFF

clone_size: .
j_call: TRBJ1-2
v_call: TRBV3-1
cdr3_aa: CASSRTGTIGYTF

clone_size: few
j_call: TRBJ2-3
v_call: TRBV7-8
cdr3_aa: CASSSDTGTPKATQYF

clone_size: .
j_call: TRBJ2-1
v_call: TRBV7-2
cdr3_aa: CASSLTGGTVYNEQFF

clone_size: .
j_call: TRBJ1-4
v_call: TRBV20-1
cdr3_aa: CSGSAGPSEKLFF

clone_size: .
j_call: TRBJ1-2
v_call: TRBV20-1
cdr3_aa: CSAPLGGYTF